This TCR beta chain was obtained from a study of technical replicates of blood from four donors. Clones were read by immunoSEQ multiplex PCR, and TCRdb kept only the in-frame ones, dropping some. The table lists over 90,000 clones, roughly 96% of them singletons. V was clipped by 0 bases and J by 7 bases, with 4 bases between them. The germline V gene has CDR1 WNHNN and CDR2 SYGVQD (reference sequence). The CDR3 runs to 13 residues. This receptor was taken from a human donor in good health. V and J are TRBV10-1 and TRBJ1-6; D is uncertain. The sequencing sample was made of T cells isolated from PBMCs. DNA of the CDR3: TGCGCCAGCAGTGAGTCGACAAATTCACCCCTCCACTTT. Residues: CASSESTNSPLHF.